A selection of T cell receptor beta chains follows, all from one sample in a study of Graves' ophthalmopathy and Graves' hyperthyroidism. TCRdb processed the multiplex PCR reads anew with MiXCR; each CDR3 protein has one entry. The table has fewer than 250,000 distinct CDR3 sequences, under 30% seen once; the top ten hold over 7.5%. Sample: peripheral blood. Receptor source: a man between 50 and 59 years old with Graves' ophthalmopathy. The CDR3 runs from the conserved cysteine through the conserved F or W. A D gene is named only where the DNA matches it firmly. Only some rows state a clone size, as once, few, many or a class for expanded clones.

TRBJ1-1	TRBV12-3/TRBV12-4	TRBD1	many	CASSFGTGLTEAFF	TGTGCCAGCAGTTTCGGGACAGGGCTGACTGAAGCTTTCTTT
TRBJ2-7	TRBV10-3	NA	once	CAHAMDGYEQYF	TGTGCTCACGCCATGGACGGCTACGAGCAGTACTTC
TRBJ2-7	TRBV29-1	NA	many	CSVGLARHEQYF	TGCAGCGTTGGGCTAGCGAGGCACGAGCAGTACTTC
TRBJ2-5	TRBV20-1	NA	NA	CSAMGGEETQYF	TGCAGTGCGATGGGCGGAGAAGAGACCCAGTACTTC
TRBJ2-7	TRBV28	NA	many	CASRSGATFYEQYF	TGTGCCAGCAGGTCAGGGGCAACTTTTTACGAGCAGTACTTC
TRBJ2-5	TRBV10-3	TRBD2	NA	CAISATSGQETQYF	TGTGCCATCAGTGCAACTAGCGGACAAGAGACCCAGTACTTC
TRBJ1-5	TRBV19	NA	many	CASSHIPSDNDNQPQHF	TGTGCCAGTAGTCATATCCCATCAGACAACGACAATCAGCCCCAGCATTTT
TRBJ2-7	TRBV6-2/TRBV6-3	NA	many	CASSGLGGTTYEQYF	TGTGCCAGCAGCGGACTAGGGGGGACTACCTACGAGCAGTACTTC
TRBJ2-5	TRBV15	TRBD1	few	CATSRDRGYQETQYF	TGTGCCACCAGCAGGGACAGGGGATACCAAGAGACCCAGTACTTC
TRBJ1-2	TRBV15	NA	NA	CATSRDRQGGYGYTF	TGTGCCACCAGCAGAGATCGGCAGGGTGGCTATGGCTACACCTTC
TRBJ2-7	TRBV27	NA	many	CASSPLLGVSGPTYEQYF	TGTGCCAGCAGTCCATTATTGGGGGTAAGCGGGCCTACCTACGAGCAGTACTTC
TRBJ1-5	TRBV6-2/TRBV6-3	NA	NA	CASRQLRGTGSNQPQHF	TGTGCCAGCAGGCAACTCAGGGGAACAGGGAGCAATCAGCCCCAGCATTTT
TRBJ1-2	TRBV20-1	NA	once	CSATRGRGYGYTF	TGCAGTGCTACCAGGGGACGGGGTTATGGCTACACCTTC
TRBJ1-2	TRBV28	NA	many	CASGLSHGYTF	TGTGCCAGCGGTCTCAGCCATGGCTACACCTTC
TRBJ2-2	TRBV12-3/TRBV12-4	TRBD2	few	CASSSNSGMGTGELFF	TGTGCCAGCAGTTCGAATAGCGGGATGGGAACCGGGGAGCTGTTTTTT
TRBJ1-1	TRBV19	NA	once	CASSKGMNTEAFF	TGTGCCAGTTCGAAGGGTATGAACACTGAAGCTTTCTTT
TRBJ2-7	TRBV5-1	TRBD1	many	CASSERGTGAGEQYF	TGCGCCAGCAGCGAACGCGGGACAGGGGCTGGCGAGCAGTACTTC
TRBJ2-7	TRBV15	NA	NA	CATSRDVGQTYEQYF	TGTGCCACCAGCAGAGATGTCGGACAGACCTACGAGCAGTACTTC
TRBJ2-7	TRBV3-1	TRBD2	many	CASSLLAGGSSYEQYF	TGTGCCAGCAGCCTCCTAGCGGGAGGGAGCTCCTACGAGCAGTACTTC
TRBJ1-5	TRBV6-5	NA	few	CAGSYSGNQPQHF	TGTGCCGGCAGTTACTCGGGCAATCAGCCCCAGCATTTT
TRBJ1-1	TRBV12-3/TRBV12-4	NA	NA	CASQFGTEAFF	TGTGCCAGCCAGTTCGGGACTGAAGCTTTCTTT
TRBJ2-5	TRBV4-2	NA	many	CASSHLDEETQYF	TGTGCCAGCAGCCATCTGGATGAGGAGACCCAGTACTTC
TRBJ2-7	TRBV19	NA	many	CASSPPAGEQYF	TGTGCCAGTAGCCCCCCGGCGGGCGAGCAGTACTTC
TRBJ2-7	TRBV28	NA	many	CASESQGGGYYEQCF	TGTGCCAGCGAGAGCCAGGGGGGAGGGTACTACGAGCAGTGCTTC
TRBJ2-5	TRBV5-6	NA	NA	CASSLVQGGVETQYF	TGTGCCAGCAGCTTGGTACAGGGTGGAGTGGAGACCCAGTACTTC
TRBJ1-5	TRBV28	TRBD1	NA	CASSKRDRAQHF	TGTGCCAGCAGTAAAAGGGACAGGGCCCAGCATTTT
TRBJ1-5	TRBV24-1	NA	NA	CAFYICSASLGDFSNQPQHF	NA
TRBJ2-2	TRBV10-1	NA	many	CASREGGNTGELFF	TGCGCCAGCAGGGAAGGAGGGAACACCGGGGAGCTGTTTTTT
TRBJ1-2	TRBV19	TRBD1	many	CATRQGAAYGYTF	TGTGCCACCAGACAGGGAGCGGCCTATGGCTACACCTTC
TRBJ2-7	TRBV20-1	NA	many	CSARPGTHYEQYF	TGCAGTGCTAGACCCGGGACACACTACGAGCAGTACTTC
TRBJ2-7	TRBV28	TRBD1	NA	CASRGQAGGEQYF	TGTGCCAGCAGGGGACAGGCTGGAGGCGAGCAGTACTTC
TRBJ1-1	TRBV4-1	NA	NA	CASSNGRQKNTEAFF	TGCGCCAGCAGCAATGGTAGACAGAAGAACACTGAAGCTTTCTTT
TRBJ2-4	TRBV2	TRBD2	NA	CASSRLAGLAKNIQYF	TGTGCCAGCAGCCGACTAGCGGGACTAGCCAAAAACATTCAGTACTTC
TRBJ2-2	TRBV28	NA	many	CASSTVPRTGELFF	TGTGCCAGCAGCACAGTACCCCGCACCGGGGAGCTGTTTTTT
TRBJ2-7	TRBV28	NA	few	CASGEVSSYEQYF	TGTGCCAGCGGAGAGGTGAGCTCCTACGAGCAGTACTTC
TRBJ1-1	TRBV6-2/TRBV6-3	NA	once	CASSSYLRQAATEAFF	TGTGCCAGCAGTTCCTACCTTCGACAGGCGGCCACTGAAGCTTTCTTT
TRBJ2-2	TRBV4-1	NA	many	CASSLLPRRARDTGELFF	TGCGCCAGCAGCCTTCTCCCCCGGAGGGCCCGGGACACCGGGGAGCTGTTTTTT
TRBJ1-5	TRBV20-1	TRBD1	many	CSAHRPGQGNQPQHF	TGCAGTGCTCACCGACCGGGACAGGGCAATCAGCCCCAGCATTTT
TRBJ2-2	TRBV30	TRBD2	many	CAWSVGLAGAGELFF	TGTGCCTGGAGTGTCGGGCTAGCGGGAGCCGGGGAGCTGTTTTTT
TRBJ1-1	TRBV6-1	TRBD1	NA	CASSSTRQGNTEAFF	TGTGCCAGCAGCTCAACACGACAGGGTAACACTGAAGCTTTCTTT
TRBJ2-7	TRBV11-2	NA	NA	CASSLVSRGKQYF	TGTGCCAGCAGCTTAGTGAGCCGGGGGAAGCAGTACTTC
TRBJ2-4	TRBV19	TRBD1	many	CASSARTGGANIQYF	TGTGCCAGTAGTGCTAGGACAGGGGGCGCGAACATTCAGTACTTC
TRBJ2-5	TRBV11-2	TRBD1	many	CASSPWTGPQETQYF	TGTGCCAGCAGCCCATGGACAGGGCCCCAAGAGACCCAGTACTTC
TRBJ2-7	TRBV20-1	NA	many	CSASSGNEQYF	TGCAGTGCTAGTAGTGGAAACGAGCAGTACTTC
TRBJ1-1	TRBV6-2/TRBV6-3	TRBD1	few	CASNVHRGLTEAFF	TGTGCCAGCAATGTGCACAGGGGGTTGACTGAAGCTTTCTTT